The 3 T cell receptor beta chains in this list originate from one sample, sequenced in a study of T cells after yellow fever vaccination. TCRdb re-called the 5' RACE reads with MiXCR, one entry per CDR3 protein. Altogether roughly 62,000 distinct CDR3 sequences are present, approximately 6.9% being singletons, with the ten largest covering approximately 41%. The sample was CD8+ T cells sorted from PBMCs, taken on the day of the first yellow fever vaccination. The receptors come from a man younger than 35 who received the YFV17D yellow fever vaccine.

This clonotype came up a few times. The chain carries TRBV6-2 or TRBV6-3 and TRBJ1-2, with D hard to call. Trimming took 7 bases from V and 2 from J, leaving 8 bases between them. Germline assignment: CDR1 MNHEY and CDR2 SVGEGT. The CDR3 loop spans 12 amino acids. Here the CDR3 DNA reads TGTGCCAGCAAGACAACCAACTATGGCTACACCTTC. It translates to CASKTTNYGYTF.

This clonotype was counted at least ten times. V is TRBV10-2 and J is TRBJ2-1; D is ambiguous. V lost 4 bases and J 5 bases, leaving 15 bases between the germline ends. The CDR3 sequence is 15 residues long. The germline V gene has CDR1 WSHSY and CDR2 SAAADI. CDR3 sequence: CASSGAKSTDNEQFF. The CDR3 coding sequence is TGCGCCAGCAGTGGAGCAAAATCTACCGACAATGAGCAGTTCTTC.

This clonotype appeared a few times. J is TRBJ1-1 and V is TRBV27, with 7 bases identical to TRBD1. V lost 8 bases to trimming and J lost 0 bases; unmatched junction nucleotides: 6. Germline V gene lookup returns CDR1 MNHEY and CDR2 SMNVEV (reference sequence). This CDR3 comprises 14 residues. The CDR3 protein is CASSQGVMNTEAFF. CDR3 in DNA: TGTGCCAGCTCCCAGGGGGTTATGAACACTGAAGCTTTCTTT.